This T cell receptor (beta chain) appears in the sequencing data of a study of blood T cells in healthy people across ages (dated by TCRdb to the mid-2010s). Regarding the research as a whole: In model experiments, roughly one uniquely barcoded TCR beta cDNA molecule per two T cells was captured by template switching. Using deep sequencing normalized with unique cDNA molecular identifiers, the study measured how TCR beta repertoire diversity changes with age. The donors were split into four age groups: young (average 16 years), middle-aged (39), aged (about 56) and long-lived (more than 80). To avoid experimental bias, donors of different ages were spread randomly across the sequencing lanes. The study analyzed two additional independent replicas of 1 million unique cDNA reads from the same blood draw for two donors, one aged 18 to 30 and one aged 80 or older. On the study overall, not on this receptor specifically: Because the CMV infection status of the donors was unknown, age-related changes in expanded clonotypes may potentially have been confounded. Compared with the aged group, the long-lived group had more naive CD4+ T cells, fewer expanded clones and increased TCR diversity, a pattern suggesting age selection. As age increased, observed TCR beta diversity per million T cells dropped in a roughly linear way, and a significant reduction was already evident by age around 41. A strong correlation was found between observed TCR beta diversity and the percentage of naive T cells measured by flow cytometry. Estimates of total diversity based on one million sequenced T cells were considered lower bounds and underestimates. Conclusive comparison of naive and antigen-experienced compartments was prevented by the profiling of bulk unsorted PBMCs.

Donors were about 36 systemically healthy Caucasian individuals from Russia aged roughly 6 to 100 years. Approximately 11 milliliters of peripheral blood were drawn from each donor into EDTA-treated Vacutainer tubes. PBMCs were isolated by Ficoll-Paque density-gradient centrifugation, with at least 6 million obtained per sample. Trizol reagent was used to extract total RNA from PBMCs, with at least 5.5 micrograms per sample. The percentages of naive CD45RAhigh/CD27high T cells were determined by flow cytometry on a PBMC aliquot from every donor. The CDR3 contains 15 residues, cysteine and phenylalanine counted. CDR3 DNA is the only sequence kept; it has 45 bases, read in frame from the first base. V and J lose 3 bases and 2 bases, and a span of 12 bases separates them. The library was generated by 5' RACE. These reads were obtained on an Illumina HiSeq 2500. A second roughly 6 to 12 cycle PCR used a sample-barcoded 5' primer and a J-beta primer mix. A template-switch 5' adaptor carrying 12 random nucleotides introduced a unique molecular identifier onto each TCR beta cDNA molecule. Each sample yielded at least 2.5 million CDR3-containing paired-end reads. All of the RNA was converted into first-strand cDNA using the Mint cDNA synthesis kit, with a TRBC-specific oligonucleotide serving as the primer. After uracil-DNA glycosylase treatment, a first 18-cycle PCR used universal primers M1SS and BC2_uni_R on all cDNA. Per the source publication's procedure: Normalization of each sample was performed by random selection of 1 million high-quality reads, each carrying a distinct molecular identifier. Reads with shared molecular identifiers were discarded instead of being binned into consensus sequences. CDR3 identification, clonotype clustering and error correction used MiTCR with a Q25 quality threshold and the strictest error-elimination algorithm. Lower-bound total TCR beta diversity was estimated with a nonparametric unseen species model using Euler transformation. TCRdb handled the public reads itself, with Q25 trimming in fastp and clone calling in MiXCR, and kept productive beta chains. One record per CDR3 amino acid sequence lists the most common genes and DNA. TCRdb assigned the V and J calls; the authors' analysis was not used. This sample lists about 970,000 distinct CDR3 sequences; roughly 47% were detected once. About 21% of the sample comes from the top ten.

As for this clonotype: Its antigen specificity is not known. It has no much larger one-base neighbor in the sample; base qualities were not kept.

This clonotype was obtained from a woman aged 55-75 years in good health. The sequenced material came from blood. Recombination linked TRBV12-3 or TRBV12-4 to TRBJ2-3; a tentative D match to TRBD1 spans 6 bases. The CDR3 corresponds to CASSFDRISTDTQYF. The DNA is TGTGCCAGCAGTTTTGACAGGATTTCCACAGATACGCAGTATTTT.